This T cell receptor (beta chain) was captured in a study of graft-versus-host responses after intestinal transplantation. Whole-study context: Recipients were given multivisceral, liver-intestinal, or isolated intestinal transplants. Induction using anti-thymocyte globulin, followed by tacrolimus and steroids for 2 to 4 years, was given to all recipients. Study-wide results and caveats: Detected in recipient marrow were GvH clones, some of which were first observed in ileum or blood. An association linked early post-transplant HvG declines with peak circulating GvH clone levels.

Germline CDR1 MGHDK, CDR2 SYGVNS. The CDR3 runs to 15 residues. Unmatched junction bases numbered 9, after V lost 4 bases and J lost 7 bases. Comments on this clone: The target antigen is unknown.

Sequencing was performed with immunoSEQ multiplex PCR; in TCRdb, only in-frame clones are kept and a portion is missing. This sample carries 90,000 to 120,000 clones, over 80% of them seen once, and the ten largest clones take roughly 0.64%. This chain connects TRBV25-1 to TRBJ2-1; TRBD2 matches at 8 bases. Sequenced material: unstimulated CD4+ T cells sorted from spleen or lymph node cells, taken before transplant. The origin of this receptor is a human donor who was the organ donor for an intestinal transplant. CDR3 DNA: TGTGCCAGCAGTGGTCAGCGGGGGAGGGGTAATGAGCAGTTCTTC. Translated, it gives CASSGQRGRGNEQFF.